A selection of T cell receptor beta chains follows, all from one sample in a study of T cell repertoires in cytomegalovirus infection. TCRdb re-called the reads with MiXCR, one entry per CDR3 protein. Of some 180,000 distinct CDR3 sequences detected, approximately 17% appear once; the ten largest clones hold 25%. The sequenced sample was CD8+ T cells from PBMCs. The source is a human donor in good health (CMV status not recorded). Some clones in this sample may be carry-over from other donors' samples. Both conserved end residues are part of each CDR3. D genes are given only for firm matches. Rows give clone size only sometimes, using once, few, many, or a class for an expanded clone.

j_gene	v_gene	abundance	d_gene	CDR3aa	CDR3nt
TRBJ2-7	TRBV4-2	few	-	CASSPGGTPYEQYF	TGTGCCAGCAGTCCCGGGGGTACACCCTACGAGCAGTACTTC
TRBJ2-7	TRBV4-1	-	TRBD1	CASSPLPGQTFYEQYF	TGCGCCAGCAGCCCACTCCCGGGACAGACTTTTTACGAGCAGTACTTC
TRBJ2-7	TRBV28	-	-	CASSPTGSLYEQYF	TGTGCCAGCAGTCCTACCGGGTCATTATACGAGCAGTACTTC
TRBJ2-7	TRBV6-1	-	-	CASSDPDHLYEQYF	TGTGCCAGCAGTGACCCGGACCATCTCTACGAGCAGTACTTC
TRBJ2-2	TRBV7-8	few	-	CASSLDPKNTGELFF	TGTGCCAGCAGCTTGGACCCTAAGAACACCGGGGAGCTGTTTTTT
TRBJ1-2	TRBV5-6	-	-	CASSFMDYGYTF	TGTGCCAGCAGCTTTATGGACTATGGCTACACCTTC
TRBJ2-7	TRBV12-3/TRBV12-4	few	TRBD1	CASSLQGAAYEQYF	TGTGCCAGCAGTTTACAGGGGGCGGCGTACGAGCAGTACTTC
TRBJ1-1	TRBV28	-	-	CASSLDIGWVNTEAFF	TGTGCCAGCAGTCTCGATATAGGGTGGGTGAACACTGAAGCTTTCTTT
TRBJ1-6	TRBV6-5	-	TRBD1	CASSYSQGSPSPLHF	TGTGCCAGCAGTTATTCACAGGGGTCCCCTTCACCCCTCCACTTT
TRBJ2-4	TRBV7-8	many	-	CASSLDGYGERGIQYF	TGTGCCAGCAGCTTAGATGGATACGGGGAACGAGGCATTCAGTACTTC
TRBJ2-7	TRBV6-6	-	TRBD1	CASSYLKGQGGEQYF	TGTGCCAGCAGTTACCTGAAAGGACAGGGCGGGGAGCAGTACTTC
TRBJ2-3	TRBV7-9	-	TRBD2	CASSLPLLLAGVQDTQYF	TGTGCCAGCAGCTTACCCCTCTTACTAGCGGGGGTGCAAGATACGCAGTATTTT
TRBJ1-4	TRBV7-9	few	-	CASSLAEGSTNEKLFF	TGTGCCAGCAGCCTAGCGGAGGGATCAACTAATGAAAAACTGTTTTTT
TRBJ2-1	TRBV6-1	-	-	CASSVGHNEQFF	TGTGCCAGCAGTGTAGGTCACAATGAGCAGTTCTTC
TRBJ2-1	TRBV4-3	-	-	CASSQVINNEQFF	TGCGCCAGCAGCCAAGTGATCAACAATGAGCAGTTCTTC
TRBJ2-1	TRBV5-6	-	-	CASSSTMDEQFF	TGTGCCAGCAGCTCCACGATGGATGAGCAGTTCTTC
TRBJ1-1	TRBV20-1	few	TRBD1	CSARDRATTEAFF	TGCAGTGCTCGGGACAGGGCTACCACTGAAGCTTTCTTT
TRBJ1-1	TRBV19	-	-	CASSISSVGNTEAFF	TGTGCCAGTAGTATCTCTTCGGTGGGGAACACTGAAGCTTTCTTT
TRBJ2-7	TRBV7-2	-	TRBD1	CASSLALQGAREQYF	TGTGCCAGCAGCTTAGCTCTGCAGGGGGCCCGGGAGCAGTACTTC
TRBJ2-7	TRBV7-9	-	TRBD1	CASTKGGDRVKTYEQYF	TGTGCCAGCACCAAAGGGGGGGACAGGGTCAAGACATACGAGCAGTACTTC
TRBJ1-1	TRBV7-9	-	TRBD1	CASSLGPSDRGPNTEAFF	TGTGCCAGCAGCTTAGGGCCCTCGGACAGGGGGCCGAACACTGAAGCTTTCTTT
TRBJ2-5	TRBV28	-	-	CASSFLIPQETQYF	TGTGCCAGCAGTTTTTTAATCCCCCAAGAGACCCAGTACTTC
TRBJ2-3	TRBV28	-	TRBD1	CASNLGQITDTQYF	TGTGCCAGCAACCTGGGACAGATCACAGATACGCAGTATTTT
TRBJ2-3	TRBV29-1	-	-	CSVISEAHTDTQYF	TGCAGCGTTATATCAGAGGCACACACAGATACGCAGTATTTT
TRBJ1-4	TRBV24-1	-	-	CATRSTDGEKLFF	TGTGCCACCAGATCCACGGATGGTGAAAAACTGTTTTTT
TRBJ1-4	TRBV7-6	-	-	CASSLTESEKLFF	TGTGCCAGCAGCTTGACAGAGAGTGAAAAACTGTTTTTT
TRBJ2-7	TRBV7-9	many	TRBD1	CASSSLEDRGKQYF	TGTGCCAGCAGCTCCCTTGAGGACAGGGGAAAGCAGTACTTC
TRBJ2-2	TRBV29-1	few	TRBD1	CSVEDLTRGKSGELFF	TGCAGCGTTGAAGATCTTACCAGGGGGAAGTCGGGGGAGCTGTTTTTT
TRBJ1-2	TRBV7-6	few	TRBD1	CASSPTGGNYGYTF	TGTGCCAGCAGCCCGACAGGGGGTAACTATGGCTACACCTTC
TRBJ1-2	TRBV7-9	-	TRBD1	CASSPGQGVRGYTF	TGTGCCAGCAGCCCGGGACAGGGGGTGCGTGGCTACACCTTC
TRBJ2-2	TRBV4-1	-	TRBD2	CASSQLLMTSGGRTGELFF	TGCGCCAGCAGCCAACTACTGATGACTAGCGGGGGACGGACCGGGGAGCTGTTTTTT
TRBJ2-3	TRBV12-3/TRBV12-4	once	-	CASSLISSTDTQYF	TGTGCCAGCAGTTTAATTTCCAGCACAGATACGCAGTATTTT
TRBJ1-4	TRBV7-2	few	-	CASSLAWGGNEKLFF	TGTGCCAGCAGCTTAGCCTGGGGCGGGAATGAAAAACTGTTTTTT
TRBJ2-3	TRBV28	-	-	CASSLWQTSTDTQYF	TGTGCCAGCAGTTTGTGGCAGACTAGCACAGATACGCAGTATTTT
TRBJ2-7	TRBV7-4	-	-	CASSLLLGDEQYF	TGTGCCAGCAGCTTACTTCTCGGGGACGAGCAGTACTTC
TRBJ2-2	TRBV7-2	-	TRBD1	CASSLDRGHTGELFF	TGTGCCAGCAGCTTAGACAGGGGGCACACCGGGGAGCTGTTTTTT
TRBJ2-1	TRBV7-9	-	-	CASSLERAVSNEQFF	TGTGCCAGCAGCTTAGAGAGGGCTGTGAGCAATGAGCAGTTCTTC
TRBJ2-3	TRBV6-2/TRBV6-3	few	TRBD1	CASSYEGTGWKDTQYF	TGTGCCAGCAGTTACGAAGGGACAGGGTGGAAAGATACGCAGTATTTT
TRBJ2-1	TRBV6-1	-	TRBD2	CASSEGLAGGHEQFF	TGTGCCAGCAGTGAAGGACTAGCGGGGGGGCATGAGCAGTTCTTC
TRBJ2-3	TRBV4-3	-	TRBD2	CASSPEGGGGATDTQYF	TGCGCCAGCAGCCCCGAGGGAGGCGGGGGGGCGACAGATACGCAGTATTTT
TRBJ2-7	TRBV7-2	-	-	CASSFSGWEQYF	TGTGCCAGCAGCTTCTCTGGTTGGGAGCAGTACTTC
TRBJ1-4	TRBV7-6	few	-	CASSLAGRGRTDEKLFF	TGTGCCAGCAGCTTAGCGGGCCGGGGGCGGACGGATGAAAAACTGTTTTTT
TRBJ2-5	TRBV28	-	TRBD2	CASSPQGRGVSF	TGTGCCAGCAGCCCTCAGGGGCGGGGGGTGTCCTTC
TRBJ2-6	TRBV20-1	few	-	CSAHLGTSGANVLTF	TGCAGTGCTCATCTCGGGACCTCTGGGGCCAACGTCCTGACTTTC
TRBJ2-7	TRBV7-2	many	TRBD2	CASSLLAGDYEQYF	TGTGCCAGCAGCTTACTAGCGGGGGATTACGAGCAGTACTTC
TRBJ2-7	TRBV11-2	few	-	CASSLDHRPSYEQYF	TGTGCCAGCAGCTTAGATCATCGACCATCCTACGAACAGTACTTC
TRBJ1-5	TRBV7-2	few	-	CASSLDGVLNQPQHF	TGTGCCAGCAGCTTAGATGGGGTCCTCAATCAGCCCCAGCATTTT
TRBJ1-2	TRBV11-2	few	TRBD1	CASSFWDRGSNYGYTF	TGTGCCAGCAGCTTCTGGGACAGGGGCTCGAACTATGGCTACACCTTC
TRBJ1-1	TRBV7-9	-	TRBD1	CASSDRGGTEAFF	TGTGCCAGCAGCGACAGGGGAGGCACTGAAGCTTTCTTT
TRBJ2-5	TRBV12-3/TRBV12-4	many	-	CASSLGGRRQETQYF	TGTGCCAGCAGTTTGGGGGGAAGGCGCCAAGAGACCCAGTACTTC
TRBJ1-2	TRBV7-2	-	-	CASRYGQTNYGYTF	TGTGCCAGCAGATACGGACAGACTAACTATGGCTACACCTTC
TRBJ2-6	TRBV2	-	TRBD1	CASGGRGRGANVLTF	TGTGCCAGCGGGGGCAGGGGGCGTGGGGCCAACGTCCTGACTTTC
TRBJ1-1	TRBV28	few	TRBD1	CASSFGRGRFVNTEAFF	TGTGCCAGCAGTTTCGGCAGGGGGCGGTTTGTTAACACTGAAGCTTTCTTT
TRBJ1-2	TRBV12-3/TRBV12-4	-	-	CASSKTGAPNYGYTF	TGTGCCAGCAGCAAAACAGGTGCTCCTAACTATGGCTACACCTTC
TRBJ1-4	TRBV20-1	few	-	CSARSRGTTEKLFF	TGCAGTGCTAGAAGTCGAGGGACAACAGAAAAACTGTTTTTT
TRBJ2-3	TRBV27	-	-	CASSRGLQTQYF	TGTGCCAGCAGCCGGGGGCTTCAGACGCAGTATTTT
TRBJ1-4	TRBV27	-	-	CASSPDALEEKLFF	TGTGCCAGCAGTCCGGACGCGTTGGAGGAAAAACTGTTTTTT